This is a list of T cell receptor beta chains from one sample in a study of blood T cell repertoires in COVID-19. Libraries were prepared by immunoSEQ multiplex PCR; TCRdb keeps only in-frame clonotypes and omits some of them. The data contain 180,000 or so clones, about 86% of them singletons. Sequences were obtained from peripheral blood. The receptors shown here come from a man aged 18-30 years with acute or convalescent COVID-19. Both conserved end residues are part of each CDR3. A D gene is named only where the DNA matches it firmly. Size is stated for part of the rows, as once, few or many counts, or as a class when the clone is expanded.

DNA,CDR3,size,D,J,length,V
TGTGCCAGTAGCCACACAGGGCGCGCCCTCACCGGGGAGCTGTTTTTT,CASSHTGRALTGELFF,.,.,TRBJ2-2,16,TRBV19
TGTGCCAGCAGCTCCCTAGGACAGGGCAATCAGCCCCAGCATTTT,CASSSLGQGNQPQHF,.,TRBD1,TRBJ1-5,15,TRBV7-2
TGTGCCAGCAGCGTAGACGGGACAGCGCGAGCCCAGTACTTC,CASSVDGTARAQYF,.,TRBD1,TRBJ2-5,14,TRBV9
TGTGCCAGCAGTGGGGGTACAGGGGGCTCCTACGAGCAGTACTTC,CASSGGTGGSYEQYF,.,TRBD1,TRBJ2-7,15,TRBV2
TGTGCCTGCCGCGCGGGCTCCTACGAGCAGTACTTC,CACRAGSYEQYF,few,.,TRBJ2-7,12,TRBV30
TGTGCCACCCAAGGCACGGGGGCCTATAATTCACCCCTCCACTTT,CATQGTGAYNSPLHF,.,.,TRBJ1-6,15,TRBV27
TGTGCCAGCAGCGCGGGACAGCCCAATCAGCCCCAGCATTTT,CASSAGQPNQPQHF,.,TRBD1,TRBJ1-5,14,TRBV7-8
TGTGCCAGCAGTGATGTAGCGGGGGGATACAATGAGCAGTTCTTC,CASSDVAGGYNEQFF,.,TRBD2,TRBJ2-1,15,TRBV6-4
TGTGCCATCACAAACAGAAAAGAGACCCAGTACTTC,CAITNRKETQYF,.,.,TRBJ2-5,12,TRBV19
TGCGCCAGCAGCATGGGACTAGCGGGGAGCACAGATACGCAGTATTTT,CASSMGLAGSTDTQYF,.,TRBD2,TRBJ2-3,16,TRBV5-1
TGTGCCAGCAGTGTTCGACAGGGGTCTAATGAAAAACTGTTTTTT,CASSVRQGSNEKLFF,once,TRBD1,TRBJ1-4,15,TRBV25-1
TGTGCCTGGAGGGGGCTGGTGGAAAAACTGTTTTTT,CAWRGLVEKLFF,.,.,TRBJ1-4,12,TRBV30
TGTGCCAGCAGCACCCCGACAGACTATGGCTACACCTTC,CASSTPTDYGYTF,.,.,TRBJ1-2,13,TRBV5-4
TGTGCCAGCTCCCAGGATTGGCAAGAGACCCAGTACTTC,CASSQDWQETQYF,.,.,TRBJ2-5,13,TRBV18
TGTGCTAGTGGTTTGGTACTTGGATCGTGGGGGGCTAACTATGGCTACACCTTC,CASGLVLGSWGANYGYTF,few,.,TRBJ1-2,18,TRBV12-5
TGTGCCAGCAGTCCCGACAGGGCGACCACCAATGAGCAGTTCTTC,CASSPDRATTNEQFF,once,TRBD1,TRBJ2-1,15,TRBV6-5
TGTGCCAGCAGCCAGCAGACAGGATCCAGCCACGAGCAGTACTTC,CASSQQTGSSHEQYF,few,.,TRBJ2-7,15,TRBV3-1/TRBV3-2
TGTGCCAGCAGCCGAGACAAGAGCTCCTACAATGAGCAGTTCTTC,CASSRDKSSYNEQFF,.,.,TRBJ2-1,15,TRBV4-2
TGTGCCAGCAGTGGAGGGGGGGCATGGAATTCACCCCTCCACTTT,CASSGGGAWNSPLHF,.,.,TRBJ1-6,15,TRBV5-6
TGCGCCAGCAGTCAACAGGGAGCCTCTGGAAACACCATATATTTT,CASSQQGASGNTIYF,.,.,TRBJ1-3,15,TRBV10-1
TGTGCCAGCAGCTTTTCGGTCAGAGCTTCTACTATCTATGGCTACACCTTC,CASSFSVRASTIYGYTF,few,.,TRBJ1-2,17,TRBV7-9
TGTGCCAGCAGCCCAAGCCCACGGGGCACAGATACGCAGTATTTT,CASSPSPRGTDTQYF,.,.,TRBJ2-3,15,TRBV11-3
TGTGCCAGCAGCTTACTCGAAGGACAGGTTTATAGCAATCAGCCCCAGCATTTT,CASSLLEGQVYSNQPQHF,.,TRBD1,TRBJ1-5,18,TRBV7-8
TGTGCCTGGAGTAGCGGGGGTAACACCGGGGAGCTGTTTTTT,CAWSSGGNTGELFF,.,TRBD2,TRBJ2-2,14,TRBV30
TGTGCCAGCAGTTACTCGACTACGCAGGCGACCCAGTACTTC,CASSYSTTQATQYF,.,.,TRBJ2-5,14,TRBV6-2/TRBV6-3
TGTGCCAGCAGTAAGGGGACAATAACTGAAGCTTTCTTT,CASSKGTITEAFF,.,.,TRBJ1-1,13,TRBV28
TGTGCCAGCAGCCGGCGGGCTAGCGGGGGTAGCACAGATACGCAGTATTTT,CASSRRASGGSTDTQYF,.,TRBD2,TRBJ2-3,17,TRBV11-2
TGTGCCAGCAGCTTAGGATACTACTCCTACAATGAGCAGTTCTTC,CASSLGYYSYNEQFF,.,.,TRBJ2-1,15,TRBV11-2
TGCGCCAGCAGCCTAACCGGGACAGGAACAACTAATGAAAAACTGTTTTTT,CASSLTGTGTTNEKLFF,.,TRBD1,TRBJ1-4,17,TRBV5-1
TGCGCCAGCAGTGAGTCGAGGCAGGGAAAGACATATAATTCACCCCTCCACTTT,CASSESRQGKTYNSPLHF,.,.,TRBJ1-6,18,TRBV10-2
TGTGCCAGCAGTTTGAGGGTTAGAGAAAAACTGTTTTTT,CASSLRVREKLFF,.,.,TRBJ1-4,13,TRBV12-3/TRBV12-4
TGTGCCAGCATGGAAGGGGGGGGTGCCTACAATGAGCAGTTCTTC,CASMEGGGAYNEQFF,.,.,TRBJ2-1,15,TRBV21-1
TGCAGCGCTTCCGATCCCCGGACAGGCAGTGGGGAAAAACTGTTTTTT,CSASDPRTGSGEKLFF,.,TRBD1,TRBJ1-4,16,TRBV29-1
TGTGCCAGCAGCTTAAGTCCACAGGGGGCCCTACGAAACACTGAAGCTTTCTTT,CASSLSPQGALRNTEAFF,.,TRBD1,TRBJ1-1,18,TRBV7-3
TGCGCCAGCAGCCAGATAGGGACAGGGTCTAGCGGGGAGCTGTTTTTT,CASSQIGTGSSGELFF,few,TRBD1,TRBJ2-2,16,TRBV5-1
TGCAGCGTAACTTCCTCCTACGAGCAGTACTTC,CSVTSSYEQYF,once,.,TRBJ2-7,11,TRBV29-1
TGTGCCAGCAGCGTGTCAGGAGGATTAGCAACTAATGAAAAACTGTTTTTT,CASSVSGGLATNEKLFF,.,.,TRBJ1-4,17,TRBV9
TGTGCTAGTGGCTCCGGGACACCAAATCAGCCCCAGCATTTT,CASGSGTPNQPQHF,.,.,TRBJ1-5,14,TRBV12-5
TGTGCCAGCAGTGAAACAGGGGCCCAGCCCCAGCATTTT,CASSETGAQPQHF,.,TRBD1,TRBJ1-5,13,TRBV6-1
TGTGCCAGCAGCGGTACAGGGGTAAATGGCTACACCTTC,CASSGTGVNGYTF,once,TRBD1,TRBJ1-2,13,TRBV11-2
TGTGCCAGCAGCCTACGACGGGACAGGGCTCCCTTAAGCTCTGGAAACACCATATATTTT,CASSLRRDRAPLSSGNTIYF,.,TRBD1,TRBJ1-3,20,TRBV6-6
TGCGCCAGCAGTTACTTCCCGGGGAACACCGGGGAGCTGTTTTTT,CASSYFPGNTGELFF,.,.,TRBJ2-2,15,TRBV4-1
TGTGCCAGCATGAGGACAGGCGGTGACACTGAAGCTTTCTTT,CASMRTGGDTEAFF,.,TRBD1,TRBJ1-1,14,TRBV6-5
TGTGCCAGCTCACCAAAATCCCTTCACGAGCAGTACTTC,CASSPKSLHEQYF,.,.,TRBJ2-7,13,TRBV18
TGTGCCAGCAGCTCCCAGCGGGGGGCCGGGGAGACCCAGTACTTC,CASSSQRGAGETQYF,.,TRBD2,TRBJ2-5,15,TRBV13
TGTGCCAGCAGCCCGCCTGGGGCAGGGGTGTCTGAAGCTTTCTTT,CASSPPGAGVSEAFF,once,.,TRBJ1-1,15,TRBV7-8
TGTGCCAGCAGTTCGCAGGGAATTGCAACTAATGAAAAACTGTTTTTT,CASSSQGIATNEKLFF,.,.,TRBJ1-4,16,TRBV7-9
TGCGCCAGCAGAGGAGGACAGGGTGCAACTAATGAAAAACTGTTTTTT,CASRGGQGATNEKLFF,.,TRBD1,TRBJ1-4,16,TRBV5-1
TGTGCCTGGAGTGTTTTAGGGACAGGGGCTGAAGCTTTCTTT,CAWSVLGTGAEAFF,.,TRBD1,TRBJ1-1,14,TRBV30
TGTGCCAGCAGTGCCCAGGGCGGGGGTGAAAAACTGTTTTTT,CASSAQGGGEKLFF,.,.,TRBJ1-4,14,TRBV25-1
TGTGCCAGCAGTTTGGAACAGACCACAGATACGCAGTATTTT,CASSLEQTTDTQYF,.,.,TRBJ2-3,14,TRBV27
TGTGCCAGCAGCTTAGCTTCACTAGCGGGGGCAGAGACCCAGTACTTC,CASSLASLAGAETQYF,.,TRBD2,TRBJ2-5,16,TRBV11-2
TGTGCCAGCAACGGGGGGGCTAATAATTCACCCCTCCACTTT,CASNGGANNSPLHF,.,.,TRBJ1-6,14,TRBV7-2
TGTGCCAGCAGTTATCGAGGGGGGCCCCAGCATTTT,CASSYRGGPQHF,few,.,TRBJ1-5,12,TRBV6-2/TRBV6-3
TGCGCCAGCAGCCAATACCAGGGGGCTGGCAATCAGCCCCAGCATTTT,CASSQYQGAGNQPQHF,.,TRBD1,TRBJ1-5,16,TRBV4-1
TGTGCCAGCAGCTTAGGGGAGGCAACTAATGAAAAACTGTTTTTT,CASSLGEATNEKLFF,.,.,TRBJ1-4,15,TRBV7-2
TGTGCCTGGAGTGTACCCCAGGGAGGTTACACTGAAGCTTTCTTT,CAWSVPQGGYTEAFF,.,.,TRBJ1-1,15,TRBV30
TGTGCCAGCAGCTCAGGACAGGGCTCCTACAATGAGCAGTTCTTC,CASSSGQGSYNEQFF,.,TRBD1,TRBJ2-1,15,TRBV7-2
TGTGCCAGCAGTTTATCTGGTACTATTTTAGCGGGGGTGGATACGCAGTATTTT,CASSLSGTILAGVDTQYF,.,TRBD2,TRBJ2-3,18,TRBV27
TGTGCCAGCAGCGCCATTAAGGGACTAGCGGGGCCCTCAGATACGCAGTATTTT,CASSAIKGLAGPSDTQYF,.,TRBD2,TRBJ2-3,18,TRBV9